These 11 T cell receptor beta chains originate from one sample sequenced in a study of CD8 T cells in Susac syndrome. Reverse transcription of roughly 0.5 to 1 ug RNA was carried out with random hexamers. TCRdb re-called the immunoSEQ multiplex PCR reads with MiXCR, one entry per CDR3 protein. The sample has roughly 89,000 distinct CDR3 sequences, roughly 95% seen once. Sample: CD8+ T cells from PBMCs. Source of these receptors: a human donor with Susac syndrome.

This chain links TRBV24-1 with TRBJ2-5; D remains unclear. Trimming left V 0 bases short and J 5 bases short, with 9 bases between. The CDR3 consists of 14 residues. From germline, CDR1 is KGHDR and CDR2 SFDVKD. CDR3 sequence (DNA): TGTGCCACCAGTGATTTGGGAACGAGGGAGACCCAGTACTTC. Protein product: CATSDLGTRETQYF.

V and J are TRBV4-3 and TRBJ2-1; weak D call: TRBD2 (5 bases). The CDR3 length is 17 residues. CDR1 LGHNA and CDR2 YSLEER come from the germline V gene. Trimming left V 4 bases short and J 3 bases short, with 19 bases between. The CDR3 DNA reads TGCGCCAGCAGCCGCCCAATACTAGTGGTTTTCTACAATGAGCAGTTCTTC. It yields the protein CASSRPILVVFYNEQFF.

The V and J genes are TRBV9 and TRBJ1-1, with TRBD1 matching over 8 bases. V lost 5 bases, J lost 3 bases, and 9 bases stayed unmatched. Germline assignment: CDR1 SGDLS and CDR2 YYNGEE. The CDR3 length is 15 residues. The CDR3 nucleotides are TGTGCCAGCAGACCCGGGACAGGAGATTACACTGAAGCTTTCTTT. This codes for CASRPGTGDYTEAFF.

The chain links TRBV2 to TRBJ2-1; no definite D call. The germline V and J ends were trimmed by 8 bases and 9 bases, with 11 bases remaining between them. The CDR3 has 11 residues. Germline V gives CDR1 SNHLY, CDR2 FYNNEI. The CDR3 here is CASSLPGEQFF. Here the CDR3 DNA reads TGTGCCAGCTCCCTCCCTGGTGAGCAGTTCTTC. The full variable domain, in which reference TRBV2 and TRBJ2-1 provide the parts outside the CDR3, is EPEVTQTPSHQVTQMGQEVILRCVPISNHLYFYWYRQILGQKVEFLVSFYNNEISEKSEIFDDQFSVERPDGSNFTLKIRSTKLEDSAMYFCASSLPGEQFFGPGTRLTVL.

CDR3 amino acids: CSVEDEGQVYYGYTF. CDR3 DNA sequence: TGCAGCGTTGAAGACGAAGGACAGGTCTACTATGGCTACACCTTC. The rearrangement joins TRBV29-1 to TRBJ1-2, with TRBD1 matching 7 bases. The V segment lost 0 bases and the J segment 3 bases; nucleotides outside the gene matches: 7. This CDR3 spans 15 amino acids. Germline CDR1 reads SQVTM; CDR2 reads ANQGSEA.

This clonotype occurred once. This chain uses TRBV19 with TRBJ1-1, with D unresolved. CDR1 and CDR2 (germline): LNHDA, SQIVND (reference sequence). CDR3 length equals 13 residues. V lost 0 bases and J 4 bases, leaving 6 bases between the germline ends. The CDR3 here is CASSIDGSTEAFF. The CDR3 DNA sequence: TGTGCCAGTAGTATAGATGGCAGCACTGAAGCTTTCTTT.

The chain links TRBV4-2 to TRBJ2-2; 7 bases are shared with TRBD1. CDR1 is LGHNA and CDR2 is YNFKEQ in the germline V gene. V shed 3 bases, J shed 3 bases, and the junction held 7 bases outside the gene matches. The CDR3 runs to 16 residues. This CDR3 is CASSHRDSRDTGELFF. The CDR3 DNA reads as TGTGCCAGCAGCCACAGGGACAGCCGAGACACCGGGGAGCTGTTTTTT.

The chain couples TRBV7-2 to TRBJ1-2, with 7 bases aligning to TRBD1. The CDR3 loop spans 13 amino acids. V shed 4 bases, J shed 2 bases, and the junction held 1 base outside the gene matches. Germline V gives CDR1 SGHTA, CDR2 FQGNSA. The CDR3 region has the DNA TGTGCCAGCAGCTCGGGACAGAACTATGGCTACACCTTC. Residues: CASSSGQNYGYTF.

The rearrangement uses TRBV20-1 and TRBJ2-7, with 7 bases lining up with TRBD1. The germline CDR1 and CDR2 sequences are DFQATT and SNEGSKA (reference sequence). The CDR3 is 14 residues long. The CDR3 DNA follows: TGCAGCGGCCCCCCGGGACAGAGCTTCCACGAGCAGTACGTC. This translates into CSGPPGQSFHEQYV.

V gene TRBV10-3 combines with J gene TRBJ2-5; tentatively, D is TRBD1 (6 bases). Germline CDR1 is ENHRY and CDR2 is SYGVKD. The ends were cut back, 0 bases at V and 2 bases at J, with 13 bases in the middle. The CDR3 spans 16 residues. CDR3 loop: CAISESGAGAQETQYF. CDR3 nucleotide sequence: TGTGCCATCAGTGAGTCGGGGGCAGGCGCACAAGAGACCCAGTACTTC.

This clonotype was recorded once. The rearrangement links TRBV12-3 or TRBV12-4 to TRBJ1-2, with D possibly being TRBD1 (6 bases). V was pared by 5 bases and J by 7 bases, with 20 bases between. The CDR3 is 15 amino acids. CDR3 protein: CASSPNRVLGGGYTF. Here the CDR3 DNA reads TGTGCCAGCAGTCCCAACAGGGTCCTAGGAGGTGGCTACACCTTC.